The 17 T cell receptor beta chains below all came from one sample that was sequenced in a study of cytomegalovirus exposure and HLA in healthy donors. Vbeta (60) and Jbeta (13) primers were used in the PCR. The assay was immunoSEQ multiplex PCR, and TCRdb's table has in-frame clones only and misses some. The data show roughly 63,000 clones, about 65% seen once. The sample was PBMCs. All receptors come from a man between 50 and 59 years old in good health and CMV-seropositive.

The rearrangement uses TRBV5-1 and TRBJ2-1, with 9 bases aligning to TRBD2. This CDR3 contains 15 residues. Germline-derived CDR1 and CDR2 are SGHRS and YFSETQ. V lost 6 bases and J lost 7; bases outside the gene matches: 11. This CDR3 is CASTPQDSGRNEQFF. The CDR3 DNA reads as TGCGCCAGCACCCCTCAGGATAGCGGGAGAAATGAGCAGTTCTTC.

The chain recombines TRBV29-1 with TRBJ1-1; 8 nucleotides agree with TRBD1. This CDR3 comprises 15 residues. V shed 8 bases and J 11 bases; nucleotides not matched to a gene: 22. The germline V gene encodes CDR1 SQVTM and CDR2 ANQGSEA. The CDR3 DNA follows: TGCAGCTCGAAGGGGGGACAGGCAAATCCGATTCCCGCTTTCTTT. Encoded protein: CSSKGGQANPIPAFF.

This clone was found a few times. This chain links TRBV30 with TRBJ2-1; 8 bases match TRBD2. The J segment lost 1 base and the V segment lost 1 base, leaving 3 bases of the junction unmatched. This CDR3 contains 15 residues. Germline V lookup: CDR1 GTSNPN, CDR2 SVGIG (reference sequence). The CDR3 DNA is TGTGCCTGGAGTGCGGGAGGGGGATCCTACAATGAGCAGTTCTTC. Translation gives CAWSAGGGSYNEQFF.

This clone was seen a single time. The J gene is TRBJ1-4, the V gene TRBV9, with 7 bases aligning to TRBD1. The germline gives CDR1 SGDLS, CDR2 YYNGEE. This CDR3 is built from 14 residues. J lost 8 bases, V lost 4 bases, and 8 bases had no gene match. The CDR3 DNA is TGTGCCAGCAGCTTCAGGGACAGCTGGGAAAAACTGTTTTTT. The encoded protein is CASSFRDSWEKLFF. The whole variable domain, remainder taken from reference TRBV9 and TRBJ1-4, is DSGVTQTPKHLITATGQRVTLRCSPRSGDLSVYWYQQSLDQGLQFLIQYYNGEERAKGNILERFSAQQFPDLHSELNLSSLELGDSALYFCASSFRDSWEKLFFGSGTQLSVL.

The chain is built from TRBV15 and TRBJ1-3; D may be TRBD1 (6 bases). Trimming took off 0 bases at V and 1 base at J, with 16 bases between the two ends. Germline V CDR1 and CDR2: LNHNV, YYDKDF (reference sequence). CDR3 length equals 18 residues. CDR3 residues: CATSRDAPRQVSGNTIYF. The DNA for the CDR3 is TGTGCCACCAGCAGAGATGCTCCCAGACAGGTTTCTGGAAACACCATATATTTT.

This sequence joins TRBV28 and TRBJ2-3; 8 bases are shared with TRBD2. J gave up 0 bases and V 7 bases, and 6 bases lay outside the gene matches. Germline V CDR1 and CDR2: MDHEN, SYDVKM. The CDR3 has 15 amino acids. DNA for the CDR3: TGTGCCAGCACTCAACTAGCGGATAGCACAGATACGCAGTATTTT. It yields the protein CASTQLADSTDTQYF.

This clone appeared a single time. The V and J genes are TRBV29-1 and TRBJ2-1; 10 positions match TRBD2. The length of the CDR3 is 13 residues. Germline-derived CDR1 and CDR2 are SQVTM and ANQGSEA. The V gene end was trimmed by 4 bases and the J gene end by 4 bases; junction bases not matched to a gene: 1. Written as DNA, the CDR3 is TGCAGCGTTGGGACTAGCGGTTACAATGAGCAGTTCTTC. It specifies CSVGTSGYNEQFF.

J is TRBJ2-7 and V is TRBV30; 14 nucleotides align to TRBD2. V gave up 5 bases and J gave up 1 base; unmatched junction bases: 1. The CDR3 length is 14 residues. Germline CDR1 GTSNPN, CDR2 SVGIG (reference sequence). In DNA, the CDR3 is TGTGCCTGGGGGACTAGCGGGGGTTCCTACGAGCAGTACTTC. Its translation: CAWGTSGGSYEQYF.

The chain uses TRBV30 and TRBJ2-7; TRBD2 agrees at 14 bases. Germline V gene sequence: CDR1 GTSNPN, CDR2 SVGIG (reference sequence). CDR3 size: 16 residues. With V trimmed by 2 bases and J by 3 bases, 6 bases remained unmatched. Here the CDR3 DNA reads TGTGCCTGGAGTCCGGTCGGGACTAGCGGGAGCTACGAGCAGTACTTC. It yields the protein CAWSPVGTSGSYEQYF.

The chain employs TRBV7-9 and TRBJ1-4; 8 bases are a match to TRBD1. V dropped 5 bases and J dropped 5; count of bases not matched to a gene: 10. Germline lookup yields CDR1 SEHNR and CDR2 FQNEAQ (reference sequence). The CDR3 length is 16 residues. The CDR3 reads CASSPSGPGGNEKLFF. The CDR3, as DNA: TGTGCCAGCAGCCCCTCAGGGCCAGGGGGCAATGAAAAACTGTTTTTT.

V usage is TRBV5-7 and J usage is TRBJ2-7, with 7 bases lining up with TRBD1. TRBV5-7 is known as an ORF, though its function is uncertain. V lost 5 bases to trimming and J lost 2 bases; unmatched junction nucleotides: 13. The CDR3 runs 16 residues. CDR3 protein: CASSPLGDRAPYEQYF. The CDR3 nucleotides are TGTGCCAGCAGTCCTTTGGGAGACAGGGCTCCCTACGAGCAGTACTTC.

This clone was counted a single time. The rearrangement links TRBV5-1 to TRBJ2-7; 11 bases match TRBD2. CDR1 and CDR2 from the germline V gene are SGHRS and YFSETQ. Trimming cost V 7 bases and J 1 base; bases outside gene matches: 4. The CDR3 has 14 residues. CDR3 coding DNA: TGCGCCAGCCATACTAGCGGGGGATCCTACGAGCAGTACTTC. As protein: CASHTSGGSYEQYF.

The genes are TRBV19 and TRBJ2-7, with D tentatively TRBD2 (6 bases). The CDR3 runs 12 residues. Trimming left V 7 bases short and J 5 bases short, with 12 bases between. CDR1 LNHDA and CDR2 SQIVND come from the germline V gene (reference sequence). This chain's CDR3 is CASTTGSDEQYF. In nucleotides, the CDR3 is TGTGCCAGTACAACCGGGAGCGACGAGCAGTACTTC.

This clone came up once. The chain's CDR3 is CASSYSPRTSPAGYTF. In DNA form, the CDR3 reads TGTGCCAGCAGTTACTCTCCTCGGACAAGCCCGGCTGGCTACACCTTC. The J gene is TRBJ1-2, the V gene TRBV6-6, with a possible D match to TRBD1 (5 bases). Germline CDR1 reads MNHNY; CDR2 reads SVGAGI (reference sequence). V gave up 0 bases and J gave up 7 bases, with 18 bases separating them. The CDR3 totals 16 residues.

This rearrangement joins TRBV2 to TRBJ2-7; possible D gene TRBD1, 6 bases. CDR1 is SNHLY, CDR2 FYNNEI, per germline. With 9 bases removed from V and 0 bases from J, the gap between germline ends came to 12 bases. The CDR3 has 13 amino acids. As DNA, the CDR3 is TGTGCCAGTACAGGGTCGAGCTCCTACGAGCAGTACTTC. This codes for CASTGSSSYEQYF.

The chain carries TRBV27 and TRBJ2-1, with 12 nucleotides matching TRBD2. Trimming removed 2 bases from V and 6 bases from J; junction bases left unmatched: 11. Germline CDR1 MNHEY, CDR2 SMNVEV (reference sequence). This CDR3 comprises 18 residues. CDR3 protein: CASSLASGRAGRGNEQFF. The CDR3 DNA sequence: TGTGCCAGCAGTTTAGCTAGCGGGAGGGCCGGGAGGGGCAATGAGCAGTTCTTC.

The CDR3 DNA sequence: TGTGCCAGCAGCCCGACAGGGGCGGCAAACTATGGCTACACCTTC. This encodes CASSPTGAANYGYTF. This chain links TRBV9 with TRBJ1-2, with 8 bases matching TRBD1. The germline gives CDR1 SGDLS, CDR2 YYNGEE. This CDR3 region has 15 residues. V lost 4 bases to trimming and J lost 2 bases; unmatched junction nucleotides: 7.